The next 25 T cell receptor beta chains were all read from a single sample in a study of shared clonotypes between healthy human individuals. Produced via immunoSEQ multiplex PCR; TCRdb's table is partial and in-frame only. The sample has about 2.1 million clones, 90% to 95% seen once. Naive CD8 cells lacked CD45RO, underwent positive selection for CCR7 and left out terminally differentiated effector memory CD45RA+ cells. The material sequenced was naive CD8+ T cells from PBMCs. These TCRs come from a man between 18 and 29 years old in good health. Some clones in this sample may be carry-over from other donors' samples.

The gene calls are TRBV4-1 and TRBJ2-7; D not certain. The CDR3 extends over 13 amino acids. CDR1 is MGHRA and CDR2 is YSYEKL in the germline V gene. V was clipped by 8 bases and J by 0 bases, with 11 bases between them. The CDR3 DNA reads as TGCGCCAGCTCGCCGCAGCTCTCCTACGAGCAGTACTTC. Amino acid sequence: CASSPQLSYEQYF.

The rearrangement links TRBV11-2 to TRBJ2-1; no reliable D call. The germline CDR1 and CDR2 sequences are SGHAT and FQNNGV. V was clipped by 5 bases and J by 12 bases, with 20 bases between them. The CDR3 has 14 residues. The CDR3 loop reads CASSPVRPAIVQFF. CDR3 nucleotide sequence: TGTGCCAGCAGCCCCGTTCGCCCCGCAATAGTGCAGTTCTTC.

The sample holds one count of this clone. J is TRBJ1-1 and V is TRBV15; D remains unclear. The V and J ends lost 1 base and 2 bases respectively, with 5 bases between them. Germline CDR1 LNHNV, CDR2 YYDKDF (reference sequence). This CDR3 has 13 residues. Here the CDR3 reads CATSRGHNTEAFF. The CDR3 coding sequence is TGTGCCACCAGCAGAGGGCATAACACTGAAGCTTTCTTT.

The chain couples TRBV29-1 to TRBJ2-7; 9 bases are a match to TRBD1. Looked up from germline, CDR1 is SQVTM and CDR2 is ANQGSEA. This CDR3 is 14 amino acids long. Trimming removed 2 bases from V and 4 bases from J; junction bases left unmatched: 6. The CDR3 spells CSVESTGGAYEQYF. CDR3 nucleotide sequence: TGCAGCGTTGAATCTACAGGGGGCGCTTACGAGCAGTACTTC.

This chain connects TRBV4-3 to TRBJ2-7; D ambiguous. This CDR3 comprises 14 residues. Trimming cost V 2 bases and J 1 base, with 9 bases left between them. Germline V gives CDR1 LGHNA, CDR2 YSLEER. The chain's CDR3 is CASSQRSDSYEQYF. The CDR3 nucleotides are TGCGCCAGCAGCCAACGCAGTGATTCCTACGAGCAGTACTTC.

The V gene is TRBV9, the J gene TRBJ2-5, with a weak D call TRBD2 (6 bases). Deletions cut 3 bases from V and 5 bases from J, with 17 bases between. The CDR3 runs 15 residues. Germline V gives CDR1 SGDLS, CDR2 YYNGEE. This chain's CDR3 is CASSGGGSTWETQYF. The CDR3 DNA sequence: TGTGCCAGCAGCGGTGGGGGGTCGACATGGGAGACCCAGTACTTC.

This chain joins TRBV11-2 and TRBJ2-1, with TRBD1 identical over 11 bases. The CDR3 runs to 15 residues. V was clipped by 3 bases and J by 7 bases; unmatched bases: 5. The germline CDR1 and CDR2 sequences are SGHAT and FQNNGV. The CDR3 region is CASSFGQGAWNEQFF. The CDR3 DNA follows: TGTGCCAGCAGCTTCGGACAGGGGGCATGGAATGAGCAGTTCTTC.

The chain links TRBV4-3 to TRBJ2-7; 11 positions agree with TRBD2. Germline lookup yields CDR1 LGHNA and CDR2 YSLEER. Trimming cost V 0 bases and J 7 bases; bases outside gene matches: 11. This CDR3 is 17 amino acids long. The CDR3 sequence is CASSQDENLAGGLEQYF. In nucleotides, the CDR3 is TGCGCCAGCAGCCAAGATGAAAACCTAGCGGGGGGATTGGAGCAGTACTTC.

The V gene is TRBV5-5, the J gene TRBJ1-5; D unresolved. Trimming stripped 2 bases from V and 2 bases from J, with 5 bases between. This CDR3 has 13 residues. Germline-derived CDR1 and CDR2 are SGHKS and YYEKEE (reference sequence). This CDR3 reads CASSFAGNQPQHF. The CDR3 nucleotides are TGTGCCAGCAGCTTTGCCGGCAATCAGCCCCAGCATTTT.

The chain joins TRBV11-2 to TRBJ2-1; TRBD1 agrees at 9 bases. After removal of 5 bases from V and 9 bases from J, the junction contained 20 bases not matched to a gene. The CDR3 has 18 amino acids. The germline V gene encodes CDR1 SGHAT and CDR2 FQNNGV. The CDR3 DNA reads TGTGCCAGCAGCCCGGACAGGGGAGTCCCTCGAGAAGCATGTGAGCAGTTCTTC. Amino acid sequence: CASSPDRGVPREACEQFF.

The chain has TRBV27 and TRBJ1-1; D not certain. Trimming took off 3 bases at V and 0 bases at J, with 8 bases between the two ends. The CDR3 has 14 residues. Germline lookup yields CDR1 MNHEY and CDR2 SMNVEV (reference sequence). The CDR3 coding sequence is TGTGCCAGCAGTTTCGGAACCATGAACACTGAAGCTTTCTTT. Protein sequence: CASSFGTMNTEAFF.

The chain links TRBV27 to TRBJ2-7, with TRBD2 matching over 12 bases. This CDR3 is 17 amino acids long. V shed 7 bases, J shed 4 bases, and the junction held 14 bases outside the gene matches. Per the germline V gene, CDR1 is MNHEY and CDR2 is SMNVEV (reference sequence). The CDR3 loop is CASMPRLAGVGVYEQYF. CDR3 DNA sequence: TGTGCCAGCATGCCCAGACTAGCGGGAGTTGGTGTTTACGAGCAGTACTTC.

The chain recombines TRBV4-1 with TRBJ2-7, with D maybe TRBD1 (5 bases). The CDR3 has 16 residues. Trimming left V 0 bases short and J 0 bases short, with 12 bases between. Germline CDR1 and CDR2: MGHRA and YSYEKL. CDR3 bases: TGCGCCAGCAGCCAAGATCTGACAGCGAGCTCCTACGAGCAGTACTTC. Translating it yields CASSQDLTASSYEQYF.

In nucleotides, the CDR3 is TGTGCCAGCACCCCGTTCTCCTACGAGCAGTACTTC. The encoded protein is CASTPFSYEQYF. The gene calls are TRBV27 and TRBJ2-7; D is unclear. V was trimmed by 7 bases and J by 0 bases, leaving 7 bases between them. The germline V gene has CDR1 MNHEY and CDR2 SMNVEV (reference sequence). There are 12 residues in the CDR3.

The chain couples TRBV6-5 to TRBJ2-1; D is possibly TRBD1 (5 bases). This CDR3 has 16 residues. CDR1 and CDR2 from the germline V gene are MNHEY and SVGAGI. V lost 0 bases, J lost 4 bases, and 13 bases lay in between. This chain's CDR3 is CASSYSIQGLYNEQFF. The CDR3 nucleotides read TGTGCCAGCAGTTACTCGATTCAGGGCCTTTACAATGAGCAGTTCTTC.

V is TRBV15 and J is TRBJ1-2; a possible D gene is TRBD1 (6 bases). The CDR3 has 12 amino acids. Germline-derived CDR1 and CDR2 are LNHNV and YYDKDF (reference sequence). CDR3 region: CATTEGGGGYTF. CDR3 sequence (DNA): TGTGCTACGACCGAGGGGGGCGGTGGCTACACCTTC.

Written as DNA, the CDR3 is TGTGCCAGCAGTCTCACCCTAGGAGGGACCCAGTACTTC. This gives the protein CASSLTLGGTQYF. The rearrangement joins TRBV27 to TRBJ2-5; tentative D call: TRBD2 (5 bases). Germline V gives CDR1 MNHEY, CDR2 SMNVEV (reference sequence). The CDR3 loop spans 13 amino acids. The V end was cut by 5 bases, the J end by 7 bases, with 14 bases between.

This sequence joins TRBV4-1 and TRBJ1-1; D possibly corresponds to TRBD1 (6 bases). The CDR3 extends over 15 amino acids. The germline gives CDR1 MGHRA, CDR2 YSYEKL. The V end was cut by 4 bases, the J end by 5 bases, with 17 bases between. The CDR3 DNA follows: TGCGCCAGCAGCCTTCCTCCAGGGGTGGGAACTGAAGCTTTCTTT. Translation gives CASSLPPGVGTEAFF.

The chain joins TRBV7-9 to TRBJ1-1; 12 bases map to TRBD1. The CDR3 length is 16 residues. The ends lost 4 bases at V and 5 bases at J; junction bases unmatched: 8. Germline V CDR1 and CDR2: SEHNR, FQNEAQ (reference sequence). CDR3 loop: CASSWDRGPVRTEAFF. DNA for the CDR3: TGTGCCAGCAGCTGGGACAGGGGGCCCGTTCGAACTGAAGCTTTCTTT.

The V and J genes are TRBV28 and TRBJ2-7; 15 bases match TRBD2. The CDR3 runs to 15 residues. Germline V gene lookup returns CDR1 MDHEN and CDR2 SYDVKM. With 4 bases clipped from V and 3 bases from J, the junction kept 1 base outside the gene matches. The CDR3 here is CASSWTSGRVYEQYF. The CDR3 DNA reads TGTGCCAGCAGTTGGACTAGCGGGAGGGTCTACGAGCAGTACTTC.

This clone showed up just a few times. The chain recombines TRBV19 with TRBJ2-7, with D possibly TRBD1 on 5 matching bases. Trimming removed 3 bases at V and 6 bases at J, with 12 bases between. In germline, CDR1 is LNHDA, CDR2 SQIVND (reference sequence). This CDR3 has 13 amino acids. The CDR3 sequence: CASSMYRLAEQYF. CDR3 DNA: TGTGCCAGTAGTATGTACAGGTTGGCCGAGCAGTACTTC.

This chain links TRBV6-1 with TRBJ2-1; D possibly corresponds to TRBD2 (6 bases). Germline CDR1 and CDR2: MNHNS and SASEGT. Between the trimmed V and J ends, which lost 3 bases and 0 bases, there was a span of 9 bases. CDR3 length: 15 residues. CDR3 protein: CASSDVLASYNEQFF. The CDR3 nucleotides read TGTGCCAGCAGTGATGTACTAGCCTCCTACAATGAGCAGTTCTTC.

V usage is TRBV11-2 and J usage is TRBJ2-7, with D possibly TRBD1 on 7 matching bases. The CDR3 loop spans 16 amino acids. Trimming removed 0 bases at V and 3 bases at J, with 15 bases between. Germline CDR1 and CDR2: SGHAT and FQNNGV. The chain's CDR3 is CASSLDLGGGVYEQYF. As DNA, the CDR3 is TGTGCCAGCAGCTTAGATCTCGGAGGGGGCGTCTACGAGCAGTACTTC.

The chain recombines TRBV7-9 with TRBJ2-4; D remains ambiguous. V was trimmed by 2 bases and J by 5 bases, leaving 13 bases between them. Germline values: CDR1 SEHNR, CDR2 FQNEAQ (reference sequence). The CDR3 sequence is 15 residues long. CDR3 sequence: CASSLTRDAQNIQYF. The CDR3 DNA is TGTGCCAGCAGCTTAACACGAGATGCCCAAAACATTCAGTACTTC.

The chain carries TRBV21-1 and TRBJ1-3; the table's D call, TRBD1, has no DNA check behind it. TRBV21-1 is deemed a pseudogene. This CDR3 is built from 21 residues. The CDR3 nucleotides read TGTGCCAGCAGCAAAGGTGGGATTTCGGGGACAGCAGCCTCAAACGGAAACACCATATATTTT. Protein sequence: CASSKGGISGTAASNGNTIYF.